The present TCR beta chain was sequenced within a study of cytomegalovirus exposure and HLA in healthy donors (dated by TCRdb to 2016 to 2017). Background for the entire study: In an earlier analysis of roughly 500 of the donors, roughly 300 Gb of sequence data and 90 million to 120 million unique TCR beta sequences from about 180 million T cells were reported. Roughly 300 gigabases of sequencing data and around 88 million unique TCR sequences made up an early release that covered over 550 HLA-typed donors. Of the 300 to 450 genotyped donors, 70% to 90% were placed in the genetic ancestry cluster associated with self-reported Caucasian donors. The study aimed to test whether cataloging public T cell receptors could reveal signatures of past pathogen exposure. The study profiled the T cell repertoires of under 850 subjects by immunosequencing and related them to cytomegalovirus serostatus. Along with the approximately 600-subject first cohort, a separate validation cohort of over 90 different subjects was used. To predict cytomegalovirus infection status, the study brought together high-throughput TCR immunosequencing, statistical association of individual TCRs with disease status, and machine learning. To study patterns of TCR occurrence, a later analysis re-analyzed previously published TCR beta repertoires from 500 to 850 donors and added high-resolution HLA genotyping. Rather than using new phenotypic data, the later analysis identified candidate immune exposures from TCR beta sequences and from how often those sequences occurred across donors. An earlier analysis of several hundred of the donors used high-throughput TCR beta sequencing to judge whether each TCR beta V gene segment behaved as functional or pseudogenic. Donor age, sex, ethnicity and CMV serostatus were compiled together with the repertoire data. In a later genetic analysis, genome-wide SNP genotypes for about three fifths of the roughly 670 donors were used, and that subset was treated as a discovery cohort. All discovery cohort repertoires had been generated on a single sequencing platform. Both class I and class II loci were covered by HLA typing, at four-digit resolution. The number of donors typed differed by locus, with about 620-630 for A, B, C, DRB1 and DQB1, roughly 520 for DQA1, over 600 for DPA1, and around 430 for DPB1. Several DR-DQ haplotypes were handled as single units for association and clustering because linkage in the cohort was strong. Among several hundred genotyped donors of the cohort, an average of around 240,000 unique TCR beta nucleotide sequences was sequenced per donor, of which about 19% were non-productive. Beyond this particular receptor, the publication reports: Only TCR beta chains were sequenced in this cohort, and the absence of alpha or paired-chain data limited detectable features. A cluster of highly shared sequence variants was judged likely to be a technical artifact of the sequencing pipeline. According to a later analysis, TCR association rates differed among HLA loci, with DRB1 alleles showing the most associated TCRs and HLA-C alleles showing the fewest. Assigning TCR associations to individual alleles was difficult when HLA alleles, especially DR and DQ, strongly co-occurred. Sequencing depth was assumed to be roughly uniform across donors in the presence/absence analyses, though that assumption may not hold. The authors suggested that the approach could potentially be generalized to other disease states and immunological phenotypes. Specific HLA alleles were associated with 15,000 to 20,000 TCR beta sequences at a false discovery rate of 0.05 in a later analysis. A later genetic analysis associated a missense DCLRE1C variant with V-gene and J-gene trimming of TCR beta chains, and an independent cohort replicated the association. The study gave a list of about 170 TCR beta chains associated with cytomegalovirus. A further reported finding was that TCR beta sequences accurately predicted the HLA-A and HLA-B alleles for most subjects in the first cohort. A later analysis found that HLA-associated TCR beta chains were more clonally expanded and had lower generation probabilities than equally common non-associated chains. Because counts were too low, about 18 rarely observed V segments, including chromosome 9 orphons, were excluded from the earlier analysis of roughly 580 of the donors. A few of the identified cytomegalovirus-associated TCR beta chains were confirmed in vitro to be specific for cytomegalovirus antigens. Because HLA typing was unavailable for some donors at each locus, only the typed subset was used in association tests. In a later analysis, most CMV-associated TCR beta chains were found to appear HLA-restricted, with HLA associations seemingly driven largely by CMV exposure. CMV serostatus was the only immune exposure information available for the cohort. The classifier was reported to diagnose cytomegalovirus status with high specificity and sensitivity in both the original and validation cohorts. Most TCR sequences were observed very rarely across donors, whereas some public TCRs were present in many individuals. Several of the top co-occurrence clusters appeared to be linked to parvovirus B19, influenza, CMV and Epstein-Barr virus, according to a later analysis. Some IMGT-functional V segments, including TRBV6-2 and TRBV6-3, could not be distinguished by the 87-base-pair reads and were therefore excluded. Linkage disequilibrium might explain the correlated functional status among segregating V segments, but an unknown experimental factor could not be ruled out. In an earlier analysis of around 500 of the donors, most TCR beta V segments appeared in productive rearrangements about 87% or about 30% of the time, broadly matching IMGT annotations. A later genetic analysis reported fewer N-insertions in productive TCRs among donors in an Asian-associated ancestry cluster than the roughly 700-donor mean.

CDR1 is given as SGHVS and CDR2 as FQNEAQ, both from the germline V gene. From the cysteine through the phenylalanine, the CDR3 covers 15 amino acids. Kept here is only the CDR3 DNA, which spans 45 bases and is read in frame from base 1. At the junction V is shortened by 5 bases and J by 2 bases; bases outside the gene matches: 9. The cohort consisted of hundreds of healthy bone marrow donors. At the time of sampling, all cohort members were nominally healthy, though unrecorded immune exposures were likely present. The donor was CMV seronegative and was included in the group of hundreds of seronegative cohort members. Each donor provided a peripheral blood sample, and peripheral blood mononuclear cells were used for TCR beta sequencing. The Qiagen DNeasy Blood Extraction Kit was used to extract genomic DNA from the blood cell samples. Regarding this clone: What this receptor recognizes is not known. There are no base qualities to consult, and no much larger clone falls within one base.

Libraries were made using the immunoSEQ multiplex PCR assay. For the multiplex PCR, a mixture combining 60 forward primers for TCR Vbeta segments and 13 reverse primers for TCR Jbeta segments was used. A multiplex PCR assay on genomic DNA amplified the CDR3 region of rearranged TCR beta genes. Amplified TCR beta libraries were sequenced as 87-base-pair reads on the Illumina HiSeq System. For the original study's pipeline: Across the roughly 600 repertoires, a later analysis counted tens of millions of unique TCR beta chains, roughly 11 million of which were shared by at least two donors. Raw reads were error-corrected and collapsed into unique sequences with a nearest-neighbor algorithm that merged closely related sequences to remove PCR and sequencing errors. V, D and J gene segments were assigned by aligning CDR3 sequences to IMGT reference sequences. Each retained sequence needed at least a six-nucleotide match to both a V gene segment and a J gene segment. A rearrangement counted as productive if the CDR3 had no stop codons and remained in frame with V and J, and every other rearrangement counted as non-productive. Following IMGT convention, CDR3 was defined as the stretch from the second conserved V-encoded cysteine up to the conserved J-encoded phenylalanine. The earlier analysis of fewer than 750 of the donors excluded sequences that lacked an unambiguous match to a single V gene segment. In an earlier analysis of a few hundred of the donors, V segments were called functional above 56.7% productive rearrangements and were called segregating when the between-donor standard deviation exceeded 5%. A statistical classification framework was built for diagnosing cytomegalovirus status from the catalog of TCR beta chain sequences. In a later analysis, V and J genes were assigned by comparing TCR nucleotide sequences against IMGT/GENE-DB human TR gene sequences. A later analysis assigned CDR3 sequences and most-parsimonious VDJ recombination scenarios with the TCRdist pipeline. A later analysis defined each TCR beta chain by its CDR3 amino acid sequence plus V-gene family, and excluded reads lacking a unique V-gene family. To address suspected cross-contamination and a sequencing artifact, a later analysis removed around 590 highly shared, low-generation-probability nucleotide sequences. A later analysis calculated a clonal expansion index for each public chain from normalized within-repertoire ranks of inferred template counts. In a later analysis, generation probabilities were computed with a VDJ recombination model fitted to out-of-frame rearrangements, and the resulting probabilities were checked against IGoR. Hypergeometric tests were used in a later analysis to score TCR-TCR, TCR-HLA and TCR-CMV co-occurrence, with a repertoire-size bias correction applied to the TCR pairs. To estimate false discovery rates, a later analysis permuted the HLA or CMV assignments 20 times. A later analysis grouped co-occurring TCRs with DBSCAN, adding TCRdist sequence similarity when clustering within HLA-allele-positive subsets. Co-occurrence clustering excluded repertoires with fewer than 30,000 or more than 120,000 public chains, plus five with anomalous nucleotide sharing. The clones in this table, taken by TCRdb from immuneACCESS, are in-frame only. Not every clone is retained; where verified, under half of the shortfall comes from an unresolved V gene, and the cause of the rest is unknown. V and J calls plus clone size are reproduced from that table; the DNA served to infer D and trimming. Counted in this sample were over 150,000 clones; about 80% of them appeared once. The ten top clones hold around 2.2% of the sample.

The source material was PBMCs. The chain is made from TRBV7-8 and TRBJ2-7; TRBD1 fits 7 bases in the junction. This clonotype was obtained from a woman between 25 and 40 years old in good health and CMV-seronegative. The DNA sequence is given as TGTGCCAGCAGCACAGGGGCGGACAGACCCTACGAGCAGTACTTC. Its protein reads: CASSTGADRPYEQYF.